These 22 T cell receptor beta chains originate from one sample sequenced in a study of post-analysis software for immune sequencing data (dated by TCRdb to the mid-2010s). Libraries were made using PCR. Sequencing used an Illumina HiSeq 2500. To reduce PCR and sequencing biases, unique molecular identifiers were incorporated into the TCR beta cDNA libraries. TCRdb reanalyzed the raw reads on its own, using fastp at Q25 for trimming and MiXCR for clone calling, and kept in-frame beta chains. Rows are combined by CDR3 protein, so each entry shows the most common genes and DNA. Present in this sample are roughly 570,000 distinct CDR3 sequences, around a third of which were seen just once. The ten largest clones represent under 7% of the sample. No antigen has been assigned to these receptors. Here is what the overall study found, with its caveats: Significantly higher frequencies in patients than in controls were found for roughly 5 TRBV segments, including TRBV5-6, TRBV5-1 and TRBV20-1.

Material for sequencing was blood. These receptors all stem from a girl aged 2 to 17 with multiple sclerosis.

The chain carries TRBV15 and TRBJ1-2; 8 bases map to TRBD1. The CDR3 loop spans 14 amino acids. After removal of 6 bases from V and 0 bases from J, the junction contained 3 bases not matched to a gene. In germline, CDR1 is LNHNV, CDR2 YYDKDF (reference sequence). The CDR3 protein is CATRWTGSNYGYTF. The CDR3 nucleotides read TGTGCCACCAGGTGGACAGGGTCTAACTATGGCTACACCTTC.

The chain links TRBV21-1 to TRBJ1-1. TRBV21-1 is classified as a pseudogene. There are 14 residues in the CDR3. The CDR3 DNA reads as TGTGCCAGCAGAGCCGGGCCCAGCGACACTGAAGCTTTCTTT. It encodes CASRAGPSDTEAFF.

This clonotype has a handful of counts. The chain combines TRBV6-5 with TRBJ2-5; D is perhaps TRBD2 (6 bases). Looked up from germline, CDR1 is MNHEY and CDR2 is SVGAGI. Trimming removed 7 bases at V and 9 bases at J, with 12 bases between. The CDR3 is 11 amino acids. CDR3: CASMRWGAQYF. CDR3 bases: TGTGCCAGCATGCGGTGGGGGGCCCAGTACTTC.

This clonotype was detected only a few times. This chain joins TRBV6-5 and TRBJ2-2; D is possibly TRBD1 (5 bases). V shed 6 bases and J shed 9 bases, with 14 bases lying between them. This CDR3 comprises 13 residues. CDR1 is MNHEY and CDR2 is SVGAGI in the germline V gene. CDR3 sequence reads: CASSLEGARELFF. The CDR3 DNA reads TGTGCCAGCAGCCTGGAAGGGGCCAGGGAGCTGTTTTTT.

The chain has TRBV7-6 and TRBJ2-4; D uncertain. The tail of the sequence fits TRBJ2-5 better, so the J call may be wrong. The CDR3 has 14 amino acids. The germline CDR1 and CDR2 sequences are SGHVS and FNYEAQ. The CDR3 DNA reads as TGTGCCAGCAGCTTATTTTTTTGGGGAGAGACCCAGTACTTC. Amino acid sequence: CASSLFFWGETQYF.

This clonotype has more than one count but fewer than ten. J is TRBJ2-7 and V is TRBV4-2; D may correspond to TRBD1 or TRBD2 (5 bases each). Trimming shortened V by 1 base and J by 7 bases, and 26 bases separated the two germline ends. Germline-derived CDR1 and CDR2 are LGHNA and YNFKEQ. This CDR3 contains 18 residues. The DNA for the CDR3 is TGTGCCAGCAGCCAAGTTAAAGGCCCGGGACCGAACTTTGGGGAGCAGTACTTC. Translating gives CASSQVKGPGPNFGEQYF.

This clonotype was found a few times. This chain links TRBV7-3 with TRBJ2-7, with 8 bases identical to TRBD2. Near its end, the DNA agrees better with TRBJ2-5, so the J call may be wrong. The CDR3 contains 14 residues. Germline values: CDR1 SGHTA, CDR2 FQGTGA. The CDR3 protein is CASSLRTSWETQYF. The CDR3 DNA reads TGTGCCAGCAGCTTGCGGACTAGCTGGGAGACCCAGTACTTC.

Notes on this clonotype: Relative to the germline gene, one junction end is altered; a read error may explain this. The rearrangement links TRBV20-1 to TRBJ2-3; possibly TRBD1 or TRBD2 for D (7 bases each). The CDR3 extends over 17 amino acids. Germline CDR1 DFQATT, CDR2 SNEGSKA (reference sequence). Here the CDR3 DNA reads TGCAGTGCCAATCCCGCAGGGGGGGGCGCATTCACAGATATGCAGTATTTT. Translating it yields CSANPAGGGAFTDMQYF.

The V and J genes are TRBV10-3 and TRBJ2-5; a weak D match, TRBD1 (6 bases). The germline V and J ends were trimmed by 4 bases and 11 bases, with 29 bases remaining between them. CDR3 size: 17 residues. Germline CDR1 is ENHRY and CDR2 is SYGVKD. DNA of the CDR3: TGTGCCATCAGTGTCACAGGGTGGGAAAGGCTGGGCAATGAGCAGTACTTC. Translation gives CAISVTGWERLGNEQYF.

The CDR3 loop reads CASNSSPSSYNSPLHF. CDR3 DNA: TGTGCCAGCAATTCCTCACCGAGCTCCTATAATTCACCCCTCCACTTT. The V and J genes are TRBV27 and TRBJ1-6; D is unresolved. Trimming cost V 7 bases and J 0 bases, with 13 bases left between them. The CDR3 runs to 16 residues. The germline V gene has CDR1 MNHEY and CDR2 SMNVEV (reference sequence).

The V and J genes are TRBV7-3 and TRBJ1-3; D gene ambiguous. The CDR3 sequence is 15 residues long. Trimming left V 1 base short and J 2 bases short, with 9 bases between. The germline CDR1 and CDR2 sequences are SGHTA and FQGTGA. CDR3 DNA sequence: TGTGCCAGCAGCTTAAGCGGGGTAGCTGGAAACACCATATATTTT. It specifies CASSLSGVAGNTIYF.

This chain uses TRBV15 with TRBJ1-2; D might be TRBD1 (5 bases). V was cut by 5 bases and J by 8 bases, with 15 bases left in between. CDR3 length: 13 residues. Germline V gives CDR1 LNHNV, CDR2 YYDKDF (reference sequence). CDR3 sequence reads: CATSPGRSGGYTF. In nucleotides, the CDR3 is TGTGCCACCAGCCCGGGACGTTCGGGGGGCTACACCTTC.

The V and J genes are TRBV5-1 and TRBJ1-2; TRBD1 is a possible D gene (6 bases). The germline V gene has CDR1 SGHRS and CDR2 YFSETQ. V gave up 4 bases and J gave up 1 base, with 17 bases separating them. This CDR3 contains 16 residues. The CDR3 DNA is TGCGCCAGCAGCCGGGAACAGGGCGGTGTTAACTATGGCTACACCTTC. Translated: CASSREQGGVNYGYTF. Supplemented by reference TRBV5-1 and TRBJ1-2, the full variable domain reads KAGVTQTPRYLIKTRGQQVTLSCSPISGHRSVSWYQQTPGQGLQFLFEYFSETQRNKGNFPGRFSGRQFSNSRSEMNVSTLELGDSALYLCASSREQGGVNYGYTFGSGTRLTVV.

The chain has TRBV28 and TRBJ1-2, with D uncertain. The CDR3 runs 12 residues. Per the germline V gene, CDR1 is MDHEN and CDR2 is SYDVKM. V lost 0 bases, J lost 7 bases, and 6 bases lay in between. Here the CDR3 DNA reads TGTGCCAGCAGTTTATGGCAGACTGGCTACACCTTC. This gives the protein CASSLWQTGYTF.

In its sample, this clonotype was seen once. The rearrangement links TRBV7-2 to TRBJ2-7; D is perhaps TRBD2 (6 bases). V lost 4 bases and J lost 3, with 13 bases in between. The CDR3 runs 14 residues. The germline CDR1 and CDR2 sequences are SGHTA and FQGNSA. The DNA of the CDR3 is TGTGCCAGCAGCTCCGGGACTCTCAGCTACGAGCAGTACTTC. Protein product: CASSSGTLSYEQYF. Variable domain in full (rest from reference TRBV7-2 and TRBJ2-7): GAGVSQSPSNKVTEKGKDVELRCDPISGHTALYWYRQSLGQGLEFLIYFQGNSAPDKSGLPSDRFSAERTGGSVSTLTIQRTQQEDSAVYLCASSSGTLSYEQYFGPGTRLTVT.

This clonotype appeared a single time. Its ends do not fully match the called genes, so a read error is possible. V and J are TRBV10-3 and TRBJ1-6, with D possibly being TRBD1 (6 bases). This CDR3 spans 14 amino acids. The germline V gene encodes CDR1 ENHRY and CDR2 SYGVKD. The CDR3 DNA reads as TGTGCCATCAGTGTCCAGGGGAAGAATTCACCCCCCCACTTT. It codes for CAISVQGKNSPPHF.

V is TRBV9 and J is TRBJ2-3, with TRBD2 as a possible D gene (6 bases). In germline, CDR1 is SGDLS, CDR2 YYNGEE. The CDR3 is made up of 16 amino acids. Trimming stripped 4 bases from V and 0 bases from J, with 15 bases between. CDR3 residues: CASSTGLATSTDTQYF. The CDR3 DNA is TGTGCCAGCAGCACAGGCCTAGCGACTAGCACAGATACGCAGTATTTT.

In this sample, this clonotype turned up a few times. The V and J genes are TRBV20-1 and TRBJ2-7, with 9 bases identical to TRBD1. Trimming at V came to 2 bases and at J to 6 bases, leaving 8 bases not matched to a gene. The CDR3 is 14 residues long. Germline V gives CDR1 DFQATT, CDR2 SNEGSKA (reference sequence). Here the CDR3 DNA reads TGCAGTGCTAGACCCGGGACAGGGAGCAGCGAGCAGTACTTC. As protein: CSARPGTGSSEQYF.

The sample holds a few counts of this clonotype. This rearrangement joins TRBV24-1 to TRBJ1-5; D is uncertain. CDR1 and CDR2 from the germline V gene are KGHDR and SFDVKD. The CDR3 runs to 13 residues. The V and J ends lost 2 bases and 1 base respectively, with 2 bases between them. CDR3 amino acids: CATSDSSNQPQHF. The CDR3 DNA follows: TGTGCCACCAGTGATTCGAGCAATCAGCCCCAGCATTTT.

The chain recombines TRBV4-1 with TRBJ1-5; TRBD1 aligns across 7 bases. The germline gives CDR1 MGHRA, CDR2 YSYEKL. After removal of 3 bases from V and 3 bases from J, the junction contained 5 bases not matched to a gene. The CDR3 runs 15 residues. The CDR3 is CASSQIGQVNQPQHF. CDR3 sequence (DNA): TGCGCCAGCAGCCAGATCGGACAGGTCAATCAGCCCCAGCATTTT.

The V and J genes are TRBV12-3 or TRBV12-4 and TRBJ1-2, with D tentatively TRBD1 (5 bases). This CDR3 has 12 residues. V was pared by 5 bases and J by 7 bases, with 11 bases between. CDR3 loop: CASSLGGAGYTF. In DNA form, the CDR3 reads TGTGCCAGCAGTCTGGGTGGGGCTGGCTACACCTTC.

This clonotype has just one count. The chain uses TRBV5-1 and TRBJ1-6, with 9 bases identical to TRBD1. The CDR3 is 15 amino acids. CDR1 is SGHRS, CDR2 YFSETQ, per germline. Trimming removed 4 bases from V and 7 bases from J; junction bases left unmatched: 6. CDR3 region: CASSGGQGPNSPLHF. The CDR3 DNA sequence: TGCGCCAGCAGCGGTGGACAGGGGCCCAATTCACCCCTCCACTTT.